One TCR beta chain is described in this entry. Its recognized antigen is unknown. Base qualities are not at hand, and no much larger clone is one base apart. The cohort comprised 710 or so healthy bone marrow donors. At the time of sampling, all cohort members were nominally healthy, though unrecorded immune exposures were likely present. The donor tested CMV seronegative and was one of the 352 seronegative cohort members. Every donor gave a peripheral blood sample, and the peripheral blood mononuclear cells from that sample were used for TCR beta sequencing. Genomic DNA extraction from the blood cell samples was performed with the Qiagen DNeasy Blood Extraction Kit. These data are taken from a study of cytomegalovirus exposure and HLA in healthy donors listed by TCRdb under 2017. In terms of the full investigation: An earlier analysis of some 550 of the donors reported approximately 300 Gb of sequence data and about 100 million unique TCR beta sequences from roughly 200 million T cells. To study patterns of TCR occurrence, a later analysis re-analyzed previously published TCR beta repertoires from around 700 donors and added high-resolution HLA genotyping. An early release covering approximately 600 HLA-typed donors comprised about 290 gigabases of sequencing data and approximately 80 million unique TCR sequences. In a later genetic analysis, genome-wide SNP genotypes for about 65% of the roughly 700 donors were used, and that subset was treated as a discovery cohort. Class I and class II HLA loci were covered by the typing at four-digit resolution. To predict cytomegalovirus infection status, the study brought together high-throughput TCR immunosequencing, statistical association of individual TCRs with disease status, and machine learning. Every discovery cohort repertoire had been produced on one sequencing platform. In an earlier analysis of around 540 of the donors, high-throughput TCR beta sequencing was used to judge whether each TCR beta V gene segment behaved as functional or pseudogenic. Of the 300 to 500 genotyped donors, approximately 80% were placed in the genetic ancestry cluster associated with self-reported Caucasian donors. Typing coverage varied by locus: about 620-630 donors for A, B, C, DRB1 and DQB1; roughly 560 for DQA1; about 590 for DPA1; around 490 for DPB1. About five DR-DQ haplotypes were handled as single units for association and clustering, since linkage in the cohort was strong. Across 398 genotyped donors of the cohort, an average of about 200,000 unique TCR beta nucleotide sequences per donor were sequenced, and roughly 18% of those sequences were non-productive. The later analysis used no new phenotypic data to find candidate immune exposures, relying instead on TCR beta sequences and their occurrence across donors. Using immunosequencing, the study profiled T cell repertoires from 666 subjects and related those repertoires to cytomegalovirus serostatus. Donor age, sex, ethnicity and CMV serostatus were compiled alongside the repertoire data. Along with the approximately 620-subject first cohort, a separate validation cohort of over a hundred different subjects was used. The aim of the study was to test whether cataloging public T cell receptors could identify signatures of past pathogen exposure. General findings and caveats noted by the study authors: According to a later analysis, parvovirus B19, influenza, CMV and Epstein-Barr virus appeared linked to several top co-occurrence clusters. According to a later genetic analysis, donors in an Asian-associated ancestry cluster had fewer N-insertions in productive TCRs than the approximately 630-donor mean. In an earlier analysis of a few hundred of the donors, most TCR beta V segments were observed in productive rearrangements about 87% or about 30% of the time, broadly matching IMGT annotations. Some IMGT-functional V segments, including TRBV6-2 and TRBV6-3, could not be distinguished by the 87-base-pair reads and were therefore excluded. Specific HLA alleles were associated with 15,000 to 20,000 TCR beta sequences at a false discovery rate of 0.05 in a later analysis. A further reported finding was that TCR beta sequences accurately predicted the HLA-A and HLA-B alleles for most subjects in the first cohort. In a later analysis, TCR association rates were found to vary across HLA loci, with the most associated TCRs seen for DRB1 alleles and the fewest for HLA-C alleles. The authors suggested that the approach could potentially be extended to other disease states and immunological phenotypes. A later analysis found that most CMV-associated TCR beta chains appeared HLA-restricted, with HLA associations seemingly driven largely by CMV exposure. For the cohort, immune exposure information was limited to CMV serostatus. Sequencing depth was assumed to be roughly uniform across donors in the presence/absence analyses, though that assumption may not hold. Linkage disequilibrium might explain the correlated functional status among segregating V segments, but an unknown experimental factor could not be ruled out. Because HLA typing was missing for some donors at each locus, association tests included only the typed subset. Most TCR sequences were seen in very few donors, while some public TCRs were found in many individuals. Three of the identified cytomegalovirus-associated TCR beta chains were confirmed in vitro to be specific for cytomegalovirus antigens. In a later analysis, HLA-associated TCR beta chains showed more clonal expansion and lower generation probabilities than non-associated chains that were equally common. Because counts were too low, about 15 rarely observed V segments, including chromosome 9 orphons, were left out of the earlier analysis of over 550 of the donors. V-gene and J-gene trimming of TCR beta chains was associated with a missense DCLRE1C variant in a later genetic analysis, and the association was replicated in an independent cohort. The study listed 150 to 200 TCR beta chains as associated with cytomegalovirus. The classifier was reported to diagnose cytomegalovirus status with high specificity and sensitivity in both the original cohort and the validation cohort. The cohort was sequenced for TCR beta chains only, and without alpha or paired-chain data the features that could be detected were limited. Strong co-occurrence of HLA alleles, especially DR and DQ, made assigning TCR associations to individual alleles difficult. The sequencing pipeline was judged likely to have produced a cluster of highly shared sequence variants as a technical artifact.

The library was made by the immunoSEQ multiplex PCR assay. For the multiplex PCR, a mixture combining 60 forward primers for TCR Vbeta segments and 13 reverse primers for TCR Jbeta segments was used. A multiplex PCR assay on genomic DNA amplified the CDR3 region of rearranged TCR beta genes. The amplified TCR beta libraries were sequenced on the Illumina HiSeq System as 87-base-pair reads. From the authors' description of their analysis: A later analysis tallied 75 million to 85 million unique TCR beta chains across the 666 repertoires, and around 10 million of those chains were shared by two or more donors. To remove PCR and sequencing errors, raw reads were error-corrected and collapsed into unique sequences using a nearest-neighbor algorithm that merged closely related sequences. CDR3 sequences were aligned to IMGT reference sequences to assign V, D and J gene segments. Each retained sequence needed at least a six-nucleotide match to both a V gene segment and a J gene segment. A rearrangement was called productive if the CDR3 had no stop codons and remained in frame with V and J, and every other rearrangement was called non-productive. CDR3 was defined by IMGT convention, running from the second conserved V-encoded cysteine to the conserved J-encoded phenylalanine. Sequences without an unambiguous match to a single V gene segment were excluded from the earlier analysis of about 600 of the donors. An earlier analysis of fewer than 750 of the donors called V segments functional above 56.7% productive rearrangements and segregating when the between-donor standard deviation exceeded 5%. A statistical classification framework was built to diagnose cytomegalovirus status from the catalog of TCR beta chain sequences. In a later analysis, TCR nucleotide sequences were compared against IMGT/GENE-DB human TR gene sequences so that V and J genes could be assigned. The TCRdist pipeline was used in a later analysis to assign CDR3 sequences and most-parsimonious VDJ recombination scenarios. In a later analysis, each TCR beta chain was defined by its CDR3 amino acid sequence together with its V-gene family, and reads without a unique V-gene family were excluded. A later analysis removed 592 highly shared, low-generation-probability nucleotide sequences to deal with suspected cross-contamination and a sequencing artifact. In a later analysis, a clonal expansion index for each public chain was calculated from normalized within-repertoire ranks of inferred template counts. A later analysis computed generation probabilities with a VDJ recombination model fitted to out-of-frame rearrangements, and checked the results against IGoR. A later analysis scored TCR-TCR, TCR-HLA and TCR-CMV co-occurrence with hypergeometric tests, applying a repertoire-size bias correction to TCR pairs. False discovery rates were estimated in a later analysis by permuting HLA or CMV assignments 20 times. A later analysis grouped co-occurring TCRs with DBSCAN, adding TCRdist sequence similarity when clustering within HLA-allele-positive subsets. Co-occurrence clustering excluded repertoires with fewer than 30,000 or more than 120,000 public chains, plus five with anomalous nucleotide sharing. The clones in this table, taken by TCRdb from immuneACCESS, are in-frame only. Not every clone is retained; where verified, under half of the shortfall comes from an unresolved V gene, and the cause of the rest is unknown. For V, J and clone size, that table is used; D and trimming come from the DNA. The sample yields under 110,000 clones; less than 80% were counted once. 3% to 4.5% of the sample comes from the top ten.

The CDR3, cysteine through phenylalanine, is 12 amino acids long. Only the CDR3 DNA stays, 36 bases, in frame from base 1. V drops 6 bases and J drops 5 bases, leaving 9 bases in between. The germline V gene supplies CDR1 ENHRY and CDR2 SYGVKD. Material for sequencing was PBMCs. The sequence came from a man aged 55 to 70 in good health and CMV-seronegative. The V and J segments used are TRBV10-3 and TRBJ2-3, with the D gene not clear enough to name. The nucleotides read TGTGCCATCAGACCTCCGGGAGATACGCAGTATTTT. This yields the protein CAIRPPGDTQYF.